The 21 T cell receptor beta chains listed next were all sequenced from one sample in a study of T cell repertoires in cytomegalovirus infection. TCRdb re-analysed the reads in MiXCR, keeping a single row per CDR3 protein. This table holds hundreds of thousands of distinct CDR3 sequences, roughly a third found once. Their target antigens are unknown. The source material was cultured PBMCs, sampled from culture after CMV antigen stimulation. The receptors shown here come from a human donor in good health (CMV status not recorded). Some clones in this sample may be carry-over from other donors' samples.

This clonotype was counted only a few times. The chain recombines TRBV10-3 with TRBJ1-3, with a tentative D call TRBD1 (6 bases). This CDR3 is 12 amino acids long. Deletions cut 8 bases from V and 1 base from J, with 6 bases between. Germline V gene sequence: CDR1 ENHRY, CDR2 SYGVKD. CDR3 sequence: CAIQGSGNTIYF. The CDR3 region has the DNA TGTGCCATCCAGGGGTCTGGAAACACCATATATTTT.

The rearrangement uses TRBV9 and TRBJ2-3; a possible D gene is TRBD1 (5 bases). Trimming cost V 4 bases and J 9 bases, with 15 bases left between them. Germline V gene lookup returns CDR1 SGDLS and CDR2 YYNGEE. This CDR3 spans 13 amino acids. CDR3 amino acids: CASSYAFSGTQYF. In nucleotides, the CDR3 is TGTGCCAGCAGCTACGCTTTCTCAGGGACGCAGTATTTT.

V gene TRBV11-2 combines with J gene TRBJ2-5; D might be TRBD1 or TRBD2, each matching 5 bases. The CDR3 runs to 16 residues. Trimming stripped 5 bases from V and 0 bases from J, with 16 bases between. Germline loops: CDR1 SGHAT, CDR2 FQNNGV. The CDR3 loop reads CASSPRDLRYQETQYF. DNA of the CDR3: TGTGCCAGCAGCCCCAGGGACCTTCGGTACCAAGAGACCCAGTACTTC.

The chain employs TRBV7-9 and TRBJ2-7; D perhaps matches TRBD2 (5 bases). This CDR3 has 15 residues. Trimming removed 5 bases at V and 3 bases at J, with 17 bases between. Looked up from germline, CDR1 is SEHNR and CDR2 is FQNEAQ (reference sequence). The CDR3 reads CASSLMRGKGYEQYF. DNA for the CDR3: TGTGCCAGCAGCCTAATGCGAGGGAAGGGCTACGAGCAGTACTTC.

V and J are TRBV7-2 and TRBJ2-1; D is uncertain. Trimming removed 1 base at V and 0 bases at J, with 10 bases between. This CDR3 has 16 amino acids. CDR1 and CDR2 from the germline V gene are SGHTA and FQGNSA. CDR3 nucleotide sequence: TGTGCCAGCAGCTTAGAGGTGACTCGCTCCTACAATGAGCAGTTCTTC. Protein product: CASSLEVTRSYNEQFF.

Only a few counts were recorded for this clonotype. This chain uses TRBV6-6 with TRBJ2-7; D possibly matches TRBD1 or TRBD2 (5 bases each). V gave up 11 bases and J gave up 6 bases, with 14 bases separating them. There are 11 residues in the CDR3. Germline CDR1 MNHNY, CDR2 SVGAGI (reference sequence). For the CDR3, the DNA is TGTGCCGCCGGGGCAACGGTCGAGCAGTACTTC. Translating gives CAAGATVEQYF.

The rearrangement uses TRBV6-2 or TRBV6-3 and TRBJ1-2; TRBD1 might be the D (6 bases). Between the trimmed V and J ends, which lost 4 bases and 1 base, there was a span of 13 bases. This CDR3 spans 15 amino acids. Germline V CDR1 and CDR2: MNHEY, SVGEGT. CDR3: CASSSRTALNYGYTF. CDR3 DNA: TGTGCCAGCAGTTCAAGGACAGCGCTTAACTATGGCTACACCTTC.

V gene TRBV20-1 combines with J gene TRBJ1-6; possible D gene TRBD1, 5 bases. Between the trimmed V and J ends, which lost 0 bases and 1 base, there was a span of 13 bases. The CDR3 runs 17 residues. Germline CDR1 is DFQATT and CDR2 is SNEGSKA (reference sequence). CDR3 in amino acids: CSARDPTAGSYNSPLHF. The CDR3 coding sequence is TGCAGTGCTAGAGATCCAACAGCAGGGTCCTATAATTCACCCCTCCACTTT.

The J gene is TRBJ1-5, the V gene TRBV28; D gene ambiguous. This CDR3 has 13 residues. The V end lost 3 bases, the J end lost 4 bases, and 7 bases lay between the germline ends. The germline V gene encodes CDR1 MDHEN and CDR2 SYDVKM. The CDR3 sequence: CASSFRMNQPQHF. In DNA form, the CDR3 reads TGTGCCAGCAGTTTTAGAATGAATCAGCCCCAGCATTTT.

This chain joins TRBV11-3 and TRBJ1-1; D gene ambiguous. The CDR3 is made up of 12 amino acids. In germline, CDR1 is SGHNT, CDR2 YENEEA. V was pared by 1 base and J by 10 bases, with 10 bases between. In DNA, the CDR3 is TGTGCCAGCAGCTTAGCGGGATCTCGAGCTTTCTTT. Protein sequence: CASSLAGSRAFF.

The chain employs TRBV7-9 and TRBJ2-5; tentatively, D is TRBD2 (6 bases). Germline CDR1 and CDR2: SEHNR and FQNEAQ (reference sequence). This CDR3 is 14 amino acids long. V lost 4 bases and J 5 bases, leaving 14 bases between the germline ends. The chain's CDR3 is CASSYRPRGETQYF. Written as DNA, the CDR3 is TGTGCCAGCAGCTACCGACCCCGGGGGGAGACCCAGTACTTC.

CDR3 loop: CASSQVGTGTEKLFF. CDR3 nucleotides: TGTGCCAGCAGCCAAGTTGGGACAGGGACTGAAAAACTGTTTTTT. The J gene is TRBJ1-4, the V gene TRBV3-1, with 9 bases aligning to TRBD1. V was pared by 1 base and J by 7 bases, with 4 bases of the junction left unmatched. The CDR3 is 15 amino acids. Germline CDR1 and CDR2: LGHDT and YNNKEL (reference sequence).

Only a few counts were recorded for this clonotype. The chain joins TRBV5-5 to TRBJ1-2; the D is unclear. Germline lookup yields CDR1 SGHKS and CDR2 YYEKEE (reference sequence). The CDR3 totals 15 residues. V was trimmed by 1 base and J by 2 bases, leaving 12 bases between them. CDR3: CASSLQVGLNYGYTF. In DNA, the CDR3 is TGTGCCAGCAGCTTGCAGGTCGGGCTGAACTATGGCTACACCTTC. Combining the CDR3 with reference TRBV5-5 and TRBJ1-2 gives the whole variable domain DAGVTQSPTHLIKTRGQQVTLRCSPISGHKSVSWYQQVLGQGPQFIFQYYEKEERGRGNFPDRFSARQFPNYSSELNVNALLLGDSALYLCASSLQVGLNYGYTFGSGTRLTVV.

This clonotype was counted at least ten times. The chain links TRBV7-8 to TRBJ2-2; 8 nucleotides agree with TRBD2. CDR1 and CDR2 (germline): SGHVS, FQNEAQ. This CDR3 region has 14 residues. V trimming: 5 bases; J trimming: 6 bases; junction bases outside the gene matches: 5. CDR3 bases: TGTGCCAGCAGCCCGTGGACTAGCCCCGGGGAGCTGTTTTTT. Encoded protein: CASSPWTSPGELFF.

The genes are TRBV6-2 or TRBV6-3 and TRBJ2-1; TRBD1 agrees at 7 bases. J was trimmed by 3 bases and V by 7 bases; bases with no gene match: 6. CDR1 is MNHEY and CDR2 is SVGEGT in the germline V gene. CDR3 size: 14 residues. CDR3 region: CASTYGDSYNEQFF. The CDR3 DNA reads as TGTGCCAGCACCTACGGGGACAGCTACAATGAGCAGTTCTTC.

The chain recombines TRBV4-3 with TRBJ1-6; D possibly corresponds to TRBD1 (5 bases). Per the germline V gene, CDR1 is LGHNA and CDR2 is YSLEER. Trimming shortened V by 4 bases and J by 9 bases, and 19 bases separated the two germline ends. The length of the CDR3 is 16 residues. CDR3 amino acids: CASSLIEGAGGSPLHF. For the CDR3, the DNA is TGCGCCAGCAGCCTGATTGAAGGGGCCGGGGGTTCACCCCTCCACTTT.

This clonotype was counted once. The chain carries TRBV7-4 and TRBJ2-7; tentative D call: TRBD1 (6 bases). V was trimmed by 3 bases and J by 2 bases, leaving 11 bases between them. CDR3 size: 14 residues. Germline V lookup: CDR1 SGHVT, CDR2 SQSDAQ. CDR3 region: CASSFQGKTYEQYF. CDR3 DNA: TGTGCCAGCAGCTTCCAGGGGAAAACCTACGAGCAGTACTTC.

This clonotype was observed a handful of times. The V and J genes are TRBV5-4 and TRBJ2-3; D not resolved. There are 14 residues in the CDR3. In germline, CDR1 is SGHNT, CDR2 YYREEE (reference sequence). The germline V and J ends were trimmed by 0 bases and 5 bases, with 10 bases remaining between them. The CDR3: CASSLDPPRDTQYF. The CDR3 region has the DNA TGTGCCAGCAGCTTGGATCCTCCTAGAGATACGCAGTATTTT.

This clonotype was seen at least ten times. The chain carries TRBV7-2 and TRBJ2-5; 7 bases agree with TRBD1. The junction had 4 bases not matched to a gene; V was cut back by 1 base and J by 5 bases. The CDR3 length is 14 residues. The germline V gene encodes CDR1 SGHTA and CDR2 FQGNSA. The CDR3 region has the DNA TGTGCCAGCAGCTTAGGGACAGGCATTGAGACCCAGTACTTC. Translated, it gives CASSLGTGIETQYF.

The chain uses TRBV12-3 or TRBV12-4 and TRBJ2-7; 7 bases are shared with TRBD1. The CDR3 consists of 14 residues. Trimming cost V 6 bases and J 2 bases; bases outside gene matches: 7. Here the CDR3 reads CASSLSGQTYEQYF. In nucleotides, the CDR3 is TGTGCCAGCAGCCTCTCGGGACAGACCTACGAGCAGTACTTC.

This clonotype was recorded at least ten times. The chain employs TRBV7-2 and TRBJ1-1; possibly TRBD1 for D (5 bases). The V gene's germline CDR1 is SGHTA and CDR2 FQGNSA. The CDR3 length is 19 residues. V was cut by 2 bases and J by 1 base, with 23 bases left in between. The DNA for the CDR3 is TGTGCCAGCAGCTTAACTCCCCGGGACGGGTCTTGGAGGAACACTGAAGCTTTCTTT. This sequence encodes CASSLTPRDGSWRNTEAFF.